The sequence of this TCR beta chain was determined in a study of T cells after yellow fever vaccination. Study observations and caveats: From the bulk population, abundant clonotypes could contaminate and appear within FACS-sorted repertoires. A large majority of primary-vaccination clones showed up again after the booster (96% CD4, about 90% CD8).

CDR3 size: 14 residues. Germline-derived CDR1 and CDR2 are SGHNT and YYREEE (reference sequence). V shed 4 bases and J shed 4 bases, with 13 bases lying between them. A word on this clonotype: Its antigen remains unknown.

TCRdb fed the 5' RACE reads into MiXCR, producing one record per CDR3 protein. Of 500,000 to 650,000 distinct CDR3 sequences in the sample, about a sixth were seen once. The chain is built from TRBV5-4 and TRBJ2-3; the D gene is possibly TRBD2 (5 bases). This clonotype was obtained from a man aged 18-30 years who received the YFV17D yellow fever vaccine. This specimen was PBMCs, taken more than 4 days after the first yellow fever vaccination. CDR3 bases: TGTGCCAGCAGCACTACTAGAAACGCAGATACGCAGTATTTT. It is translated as CASSTTRNADTQYF.